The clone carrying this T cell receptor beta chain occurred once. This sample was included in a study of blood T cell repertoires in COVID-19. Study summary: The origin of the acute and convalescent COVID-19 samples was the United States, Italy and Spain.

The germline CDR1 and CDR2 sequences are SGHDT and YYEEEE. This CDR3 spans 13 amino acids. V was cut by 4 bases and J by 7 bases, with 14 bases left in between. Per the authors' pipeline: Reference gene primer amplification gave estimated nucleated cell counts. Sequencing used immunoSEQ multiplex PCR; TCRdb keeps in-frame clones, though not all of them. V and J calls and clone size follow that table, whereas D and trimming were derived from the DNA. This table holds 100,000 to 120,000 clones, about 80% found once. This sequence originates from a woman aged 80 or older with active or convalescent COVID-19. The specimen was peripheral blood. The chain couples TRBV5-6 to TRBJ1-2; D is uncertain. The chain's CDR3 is CASSKEAPSGYTF. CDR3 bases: TGTGCCAGCAGCAAGGAGGCACCGAGTGGCTACACCTTC. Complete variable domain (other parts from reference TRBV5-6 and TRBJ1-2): DAGVTQSPTHLIKTRGQQVTLRCSPKSGHDTVSWYQQALGQGPQFIFQYYEEEERQRGNFPDRFSGHQFPNYSSELNVNALLLGDSALYLCASSKEAPSGYTFGSGTRLTVV.